The clone carrying this TCR beta chain was seen only once. Its antigen is still unknown. These data originate in a study of vaccination and CD4 T cells after COVID-19. Treatment meaning: roughly nine-day PBMC culture with coronavirus spike peptide pools or control peptides (ViraFEST assay). With about 10 days of culture completed, CD4+ T cells were isolated by negative selection. With the Oncomine TCR Beta short-read assay, DNA from cultured CD4+ T cells was sequenced. Each CDR3 protein gets one entry after TCRdb re-called the PCR reads with MiXCR. This table holds fewer than 15,000 distinct CDR3 sequences, roughly 30% found once. CDR3 size: 14 residues. Trimming removed 1 base at V and 5 bases at J, with 11 bases between. Germline V gene sequence: CDR1 SGHTA, CDR2 FQGTGA.

V gene TRBV7-3 combines with J gene TRBJ2-5; perhaps TRBD1 as D (5 bases). The sample consisted of cultured CD4+ T cells from blood. This TCR derives from a human donor with COVID-19. The DNA of the CDR3 is TGTGCCAGCAGCTTAATTGCAGGGTCTGAGACCCAGTACTTC. This codes for CASSLIAGSETQYF.